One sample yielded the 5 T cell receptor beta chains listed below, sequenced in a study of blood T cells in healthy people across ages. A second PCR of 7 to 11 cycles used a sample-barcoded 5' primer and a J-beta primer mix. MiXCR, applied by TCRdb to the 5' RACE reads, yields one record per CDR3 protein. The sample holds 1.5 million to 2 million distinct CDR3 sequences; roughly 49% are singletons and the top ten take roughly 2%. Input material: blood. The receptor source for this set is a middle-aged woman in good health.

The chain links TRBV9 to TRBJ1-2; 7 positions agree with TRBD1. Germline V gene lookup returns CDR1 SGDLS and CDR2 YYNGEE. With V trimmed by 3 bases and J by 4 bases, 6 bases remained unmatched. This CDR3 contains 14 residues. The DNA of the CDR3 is TGTGCCAGCAGCGCCTCTCGGACAGGCTATGGCTACACCTTC. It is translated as CASSASRTGYGYTF.

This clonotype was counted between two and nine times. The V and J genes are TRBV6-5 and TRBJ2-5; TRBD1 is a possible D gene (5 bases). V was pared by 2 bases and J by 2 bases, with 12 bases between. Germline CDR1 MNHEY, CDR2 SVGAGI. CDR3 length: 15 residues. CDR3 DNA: TGTGCCAGCAGTTACATGCAGGGTGAACAAGAGACCCAGTACTTC. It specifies CASSYMQGEQETQYF.

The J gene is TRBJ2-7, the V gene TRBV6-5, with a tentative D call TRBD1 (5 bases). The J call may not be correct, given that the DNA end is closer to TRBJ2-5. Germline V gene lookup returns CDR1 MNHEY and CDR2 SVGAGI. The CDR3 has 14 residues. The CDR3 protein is CASSDRSAQETQYF. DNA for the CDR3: TGTGCCAGCAGTGACAGATCAGCTCAAGAGACCCAGTACTTC.

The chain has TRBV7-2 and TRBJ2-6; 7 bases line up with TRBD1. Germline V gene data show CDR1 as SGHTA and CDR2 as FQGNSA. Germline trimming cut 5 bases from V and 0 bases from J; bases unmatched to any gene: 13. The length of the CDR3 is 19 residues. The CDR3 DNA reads TGTGCCAGCAGCGCACGACAGGGAGAAATTGCCTCTGGGGCCAACGTCCTGACTTTC. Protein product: CASSARQGEIASGANVLTF.

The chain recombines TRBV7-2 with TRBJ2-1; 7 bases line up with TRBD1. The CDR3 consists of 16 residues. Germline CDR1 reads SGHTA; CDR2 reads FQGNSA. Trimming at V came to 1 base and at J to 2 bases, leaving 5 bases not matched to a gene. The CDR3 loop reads CASSLDRGLTYNEQFF. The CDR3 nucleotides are TGTGCCAGCAGCTTAGACAGGGGCCTAACCTACAATGAGCAGTTCTTC.